This T cell receptor (beta chain) was sequenced during a study of blood T cell repertoires in COVID-19. Looking at the study overall: Researchers got acute and convalescent COVID-19 samples from the United States, Italy and Spain.

Per the authors' pipeline: Nucleated cell number was recorded as an estimate derived from reference gene primer amplification. Some clones are missing from TCRdb's copy, which holds only in-frame ones; the method was immunoSEQ multiplex PCR. Clone size and V and J calls were adopted from that table, with D and trimming inferred from the DNA. The sample lists some 490,000 clones, around 85% occurring once. Germline CDR1 reads MDHEN; CDR2 reads SYDVKM. V was clipped by 8 bases and J by 1 base; unmatched bases: 10. The CDR3 extends over 17 amino acids. The chain has TRBV28 and TRBJ2-6; 8 bases are shared with TRBD1. Sequencing input: peripheral blood. The sequence was obtained from a human donor in a cohort sampled during active COVID-19. As DNA, the CDR3 is TGTGCCAGCTCCCCAGGGGGCGCATTATCTGGGGCCAACGTCCTGACTTTC. Translation: CASSPGGALSGANVLTF.